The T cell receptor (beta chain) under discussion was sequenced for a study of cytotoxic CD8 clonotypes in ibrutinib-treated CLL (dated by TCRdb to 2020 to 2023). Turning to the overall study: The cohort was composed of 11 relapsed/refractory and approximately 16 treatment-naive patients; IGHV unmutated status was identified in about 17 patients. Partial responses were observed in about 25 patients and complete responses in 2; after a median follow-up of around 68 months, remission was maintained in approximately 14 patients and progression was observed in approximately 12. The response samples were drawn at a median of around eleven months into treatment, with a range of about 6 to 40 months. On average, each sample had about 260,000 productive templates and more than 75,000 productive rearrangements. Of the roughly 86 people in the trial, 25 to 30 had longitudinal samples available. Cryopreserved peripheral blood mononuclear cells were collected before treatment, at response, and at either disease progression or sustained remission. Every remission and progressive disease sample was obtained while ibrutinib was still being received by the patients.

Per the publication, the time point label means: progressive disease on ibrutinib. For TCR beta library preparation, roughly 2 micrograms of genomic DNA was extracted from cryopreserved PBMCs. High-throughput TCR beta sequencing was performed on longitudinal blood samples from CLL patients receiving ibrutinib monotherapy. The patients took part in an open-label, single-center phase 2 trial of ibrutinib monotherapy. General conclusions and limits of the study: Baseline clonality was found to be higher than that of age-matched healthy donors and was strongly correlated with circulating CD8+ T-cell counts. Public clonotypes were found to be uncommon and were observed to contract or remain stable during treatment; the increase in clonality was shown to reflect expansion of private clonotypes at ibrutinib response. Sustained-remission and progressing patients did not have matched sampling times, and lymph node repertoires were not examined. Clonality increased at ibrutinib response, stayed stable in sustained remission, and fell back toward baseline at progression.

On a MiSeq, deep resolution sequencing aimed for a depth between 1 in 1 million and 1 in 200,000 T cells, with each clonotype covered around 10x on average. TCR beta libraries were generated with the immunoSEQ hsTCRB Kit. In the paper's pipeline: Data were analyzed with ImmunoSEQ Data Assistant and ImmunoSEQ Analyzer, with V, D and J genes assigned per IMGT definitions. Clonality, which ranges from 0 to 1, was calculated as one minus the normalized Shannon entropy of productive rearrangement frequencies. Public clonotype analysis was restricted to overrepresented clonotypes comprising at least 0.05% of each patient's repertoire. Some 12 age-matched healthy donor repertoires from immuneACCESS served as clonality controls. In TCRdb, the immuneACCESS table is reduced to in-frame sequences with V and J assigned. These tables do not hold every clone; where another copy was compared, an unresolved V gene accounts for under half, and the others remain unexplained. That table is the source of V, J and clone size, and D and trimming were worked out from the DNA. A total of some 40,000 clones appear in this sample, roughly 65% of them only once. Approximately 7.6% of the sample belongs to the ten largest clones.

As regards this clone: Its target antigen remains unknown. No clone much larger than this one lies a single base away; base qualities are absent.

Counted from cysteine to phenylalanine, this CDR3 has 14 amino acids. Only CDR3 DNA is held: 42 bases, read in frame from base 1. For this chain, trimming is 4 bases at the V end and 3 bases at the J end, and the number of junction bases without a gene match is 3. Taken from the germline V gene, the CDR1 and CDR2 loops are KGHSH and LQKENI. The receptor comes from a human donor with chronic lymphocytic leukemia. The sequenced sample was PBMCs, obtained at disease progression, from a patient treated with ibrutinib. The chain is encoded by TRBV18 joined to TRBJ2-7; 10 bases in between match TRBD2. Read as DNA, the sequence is TGTGCCAGCTCACAGGCTAGCGGGAGCTACGAGCAGTACTTC. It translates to CASSQASGSYEQYF.